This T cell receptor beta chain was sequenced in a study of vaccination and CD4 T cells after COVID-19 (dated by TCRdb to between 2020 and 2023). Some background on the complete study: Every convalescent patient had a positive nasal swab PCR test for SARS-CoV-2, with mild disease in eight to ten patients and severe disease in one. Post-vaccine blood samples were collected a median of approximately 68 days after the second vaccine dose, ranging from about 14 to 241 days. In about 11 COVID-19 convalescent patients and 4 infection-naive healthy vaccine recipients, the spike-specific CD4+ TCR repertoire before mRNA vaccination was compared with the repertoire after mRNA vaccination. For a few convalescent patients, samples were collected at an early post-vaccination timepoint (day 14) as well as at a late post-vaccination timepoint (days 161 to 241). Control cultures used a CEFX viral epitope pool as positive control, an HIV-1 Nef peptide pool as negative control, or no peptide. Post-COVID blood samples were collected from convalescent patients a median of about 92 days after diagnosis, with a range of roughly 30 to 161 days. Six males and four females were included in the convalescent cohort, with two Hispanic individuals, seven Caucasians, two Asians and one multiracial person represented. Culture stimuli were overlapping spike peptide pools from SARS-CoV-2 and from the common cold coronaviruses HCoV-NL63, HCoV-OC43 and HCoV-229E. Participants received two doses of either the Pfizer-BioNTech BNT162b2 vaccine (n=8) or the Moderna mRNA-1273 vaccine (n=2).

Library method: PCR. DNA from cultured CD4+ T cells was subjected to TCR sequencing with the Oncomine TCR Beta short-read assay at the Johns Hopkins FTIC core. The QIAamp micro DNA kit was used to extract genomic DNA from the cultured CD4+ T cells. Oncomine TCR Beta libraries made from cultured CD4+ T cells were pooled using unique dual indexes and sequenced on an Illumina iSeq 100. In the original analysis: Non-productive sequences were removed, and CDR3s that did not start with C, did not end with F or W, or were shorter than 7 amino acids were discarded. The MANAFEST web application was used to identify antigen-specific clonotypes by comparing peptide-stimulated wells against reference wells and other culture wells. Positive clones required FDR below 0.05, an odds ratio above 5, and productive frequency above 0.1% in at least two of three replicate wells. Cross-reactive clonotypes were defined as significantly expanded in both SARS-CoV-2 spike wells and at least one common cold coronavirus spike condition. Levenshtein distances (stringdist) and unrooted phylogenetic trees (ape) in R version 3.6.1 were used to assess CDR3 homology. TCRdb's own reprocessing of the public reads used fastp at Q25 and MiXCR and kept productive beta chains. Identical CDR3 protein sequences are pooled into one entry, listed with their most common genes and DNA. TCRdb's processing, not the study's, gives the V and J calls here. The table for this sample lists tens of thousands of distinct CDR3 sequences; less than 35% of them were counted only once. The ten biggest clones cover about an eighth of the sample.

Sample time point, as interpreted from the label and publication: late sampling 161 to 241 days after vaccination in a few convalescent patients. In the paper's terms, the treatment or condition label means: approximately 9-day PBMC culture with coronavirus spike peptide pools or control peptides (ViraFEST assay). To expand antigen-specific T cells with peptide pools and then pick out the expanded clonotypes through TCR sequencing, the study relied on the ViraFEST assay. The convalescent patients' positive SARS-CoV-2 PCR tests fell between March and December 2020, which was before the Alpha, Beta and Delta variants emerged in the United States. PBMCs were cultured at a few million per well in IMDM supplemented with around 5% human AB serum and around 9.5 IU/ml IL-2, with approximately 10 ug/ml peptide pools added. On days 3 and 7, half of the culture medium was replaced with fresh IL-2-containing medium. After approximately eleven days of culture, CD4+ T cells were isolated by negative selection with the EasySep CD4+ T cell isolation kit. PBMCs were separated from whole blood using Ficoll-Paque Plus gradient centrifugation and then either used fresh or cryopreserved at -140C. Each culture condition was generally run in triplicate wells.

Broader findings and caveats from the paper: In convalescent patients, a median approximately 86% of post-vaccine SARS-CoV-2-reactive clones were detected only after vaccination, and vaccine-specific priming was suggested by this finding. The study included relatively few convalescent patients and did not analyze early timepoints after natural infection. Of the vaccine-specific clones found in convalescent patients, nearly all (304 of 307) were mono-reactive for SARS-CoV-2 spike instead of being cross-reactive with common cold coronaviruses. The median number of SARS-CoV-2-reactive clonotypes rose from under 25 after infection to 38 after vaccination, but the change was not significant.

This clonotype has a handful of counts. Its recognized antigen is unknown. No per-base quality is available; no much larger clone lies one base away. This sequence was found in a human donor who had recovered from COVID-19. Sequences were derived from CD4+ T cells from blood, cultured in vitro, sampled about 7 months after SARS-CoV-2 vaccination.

The CDR3 reads CSARSSGVGQETQYF. The nucleotide sequence reads TGCAGTGCTAGATCGAGCGGGGTGGGTCAAGAGACCCAGTACTTC. The chain is made from TRBV20-1 and TRBJ2-5; TRBD2 matches 7 bases in the middle. The germline V gene (reference sequence) supplies CDR1 DFQATT and CDR2 SNEGSKA. The CDR3 has 15 amino acids, counting the end cysteine and phenylalanine. Only the CDR3 part of the read is kept: 45 bases, read in frame from the first base. V is cut back by 2 bases and J by 2 bases, with 8 bases in the junction unmatched.